The 9 T cell receptor beta chains below come from one sample, sequenced in a study of read filtering for tumor transcriptome and immune sequencing. This library used 300 to 500 ng RNA and molecular barcoded adaptors spanning alpha/delta and beta/gamma chains. TCRdb ran MiXCR on the reads and lists one entry per CDR3 protein. The sample holds under 40,000 distinct CDR3 sequences; 12% to 15% are singletons and the top ten take roughly 18%. Specimen: a population of CD138-negative cells sorted from bone marrow. These receptors originate from a donor aged 40 or older with multiple myeloma.

This clonotype occurred many times. This chain links TRBV2 with TRBJ2-5; D is unresolved. The V gene lost 7 bases and the J gene lost 0 bases, with 9 bases spanning the gap. Per the germline V gene, CDR1 is SNHLY and CDR2 is FYNNEI. The CDR3 length is 13 residues. The CDR3 loop reads CASTGANQETQYF. Here the CDR3 DNA reads TGTGCCAGCACCGGAGCGAACCAAGAGACCCAGTACTTC.

This clonotype was detected only a few times. The rearrangement uses TRBV10-3 and TRBJ1-1, with TRBD1 matching over 7 bases. The trim removed 7 bases at V and 0 bases at J, leaving 5 bases unmatched. Germline CDR1 and CDR2: ENHRY and SYGVKD. The CDR3 loop spans 14 amino acids. The CDR3 spells CAITRGQMNTEAFF. The DNA of the CDR3 is TGTGCCATCACTCGGGGACAGATGAACACTGAAGCTTTCTTT.

Ten or more counts support this clonotype. V is TRBV12-3 or TRBV12-4 and J is TRBJ1-6, with unresolved D. Trimming pared 5 bases from V and 9 bases from J, leaving 11 bases between. The CDR3 sequence is 13 residues long. The CDR3 here is CASSIRSPSPLHF. In DNA, the CDR3 is TGTGCCAGCAGTATCCGCTCTCCTTCACCCCTCCACTTT.

V usage is TRBV7-2 and J usage is TRBJ2-5; no clear D gene. The CDR3 has 15 amino acids. The germline V and J ends were trimmed by 1 base and 5 bases, with 14 bases remaining between them. Germline values: CDR1 SGHTA, CDR2 FQGNSA. For the CDR3, the DNA is TGTGCCAGCAGCTTAGTCGGGTCTATAAGGGAGACCCAGTACTTC. Translation: CASSLVGSIRETQYF.

This clonotype came up many times. The rearrangement uses TRBV30 and TRBJ2-3; the D call may be TRBD1 or TRBD2 (5 bases each). The CDR3 is 12 residues long. Trimming removed 3 bases from V and 6 bases from J, with 10 bases in between. The germline gives CDR1 GTSNPN, CDR2 SVGIG (reference sequence). CDR3 nucleotide sequence: TGTGCCTGGAGCCCAGAGGGGGATACGCAGTATTTT. Amino acids: CAWSPEGDTQYF.

This clonotype has at least ten counts. The junction does not match germline at one end; this may be a read error. The rearrangement joins TRBV7-7 to TRBJ2-1; the match to TRBD2 covers 13 bases. This CDR3 comprises 23 residues. Germline V gene sequence: CDR1 SSHAT, CDR2 FNYEAQ (reference sequence). The CDR3 nucleotides are TGTGCTAGCAGCTTTGTACCGGTACAACCCGGGACTAGCGGGGTAAACTCCTACAATGAGCAGTTCTTC. Residues: CASSFVPVQPGTSGVNSYNEQFF.

This clonotype was counted a few times. A single base separates this from a much larger clone, so it may be a read error. The V gene is TRBV20-1, the J gene TRBJ2-7; 9 nucleotides line up with TRBD1. The CDR3 consists of 14 residues. CDR1 DFQATT and CDR2 SNEGSKA come from the germline V gene (reference sequence). J lost 5 bases, V lost 3 bases, and 8 bases had no gene match. The DNA for the CDR3 is TGCAGTGCTAGCTCTGGGACAGGGAACAACGAGCAGTACTTC. Its protein is CSASSGTGNNEQYF.

This clonotype has ten or more counts. The chain has TRBV9 and TRBJ2-7, with a possible D match to TRBD2 (6 bases). CDR3 length: 14 amino acids. Germline assignment: CDR1 SGDLS and CDR2 YYNGEE. The V and J ends lost 0 bases and 2 bases respectively, with 9 bases between them. The CDR3 protein is CASSVVASAYEQYF. DNA for the CDR3: TGTGCCAGCAGCGTAGTAGCTAGCGCCTACGAGCAGTACTTC.

The sample holds a few counts of this clonotype. A far larger clone is just one base off, so this is likely a read error. The chain carries TRBV6-1 and TRBJ1-4; the D gene is possibly TRBD1 (6 bases). Germline CDR1 is MNHNS and CDR2 is SASEGT. The CDR3 is 14 amino acids. DNA for the CDR3: TGTGCCAGCAGTGGCGGGACACGCAATGAAAAACTGTTATTT. Translation gives CASSGGTRNEKLLF.